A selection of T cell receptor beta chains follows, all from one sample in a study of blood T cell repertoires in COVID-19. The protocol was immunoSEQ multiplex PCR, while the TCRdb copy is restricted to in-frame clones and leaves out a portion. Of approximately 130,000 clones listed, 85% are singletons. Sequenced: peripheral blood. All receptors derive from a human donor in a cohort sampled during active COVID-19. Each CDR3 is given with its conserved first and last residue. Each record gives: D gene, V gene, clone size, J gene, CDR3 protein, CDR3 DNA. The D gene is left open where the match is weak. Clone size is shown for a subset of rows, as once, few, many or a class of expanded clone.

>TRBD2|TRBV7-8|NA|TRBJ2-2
CASSLVLGAGGAQTGELFF
TGTGCCAGCAGCTTAGTCCTTGGAGCGGGAGGGGCCCAAACCGGGGAGCTGTTTTTT
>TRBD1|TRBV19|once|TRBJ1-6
CASSIGTVQAHNSPLHF
TGTGCCAGTAGTATTGGGACAGTCCAAGCACATAATTCACCCCTCCACTTT
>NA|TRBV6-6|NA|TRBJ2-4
CASSKTGGKNIQYF
TGTGCCAGCAGTAAAACCGGAGGCAAAAACATTCAGTACTTC
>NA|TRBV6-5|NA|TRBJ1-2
CASSKTGYAF
TGTGCCAGCAGTAAAACAGGGTACGCCTTC
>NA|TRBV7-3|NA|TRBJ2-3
CASSRTLMNTQYF
TGTGCCAGCAGTCGGACTCTTATGAATACGCAGTATTTT
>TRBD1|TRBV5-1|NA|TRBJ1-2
CASSWGTGALSNYGYTF
TGCGCCAGCAGCTGGGGGACAGGCGCACTCTCTAACTATGGCTACACCTTC
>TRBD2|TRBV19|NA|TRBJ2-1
CACGVAGVGEQFF
TGTGCCTGTGGGGTAGCGGGAGTTGGTGAGCAGTTCTTC
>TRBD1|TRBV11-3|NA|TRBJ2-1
CASSFGQGSKEQFF
TGTGCCAGCAGCTTCGGACAGGGGTCGAAGGAGCAGTTCTTC
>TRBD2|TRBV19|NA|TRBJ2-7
CASSMATSGGRPYEQYF
TGTGCCAGTAGTATGGCTACTAGCGGGGGGCGACCCTACGAGCAGTACTTC
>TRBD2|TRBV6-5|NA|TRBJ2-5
CASSSRLRGGGETQYF
TGTGCCAGCAGTTCCCGGCTGCGGGGCGGGGGGGAGACCCAGTACTTC
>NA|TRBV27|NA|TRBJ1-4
CASSPLGTNEKLFF
TGTGCCAGCAGTCCACTCGGAACTAATGAAAAACTGTTTTTT
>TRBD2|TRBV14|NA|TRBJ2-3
CASSQGGSSGVTDTQYF
TGTGCCAGCAGCCAAGGAGGGAGTAGCGGGGTCACAGATACGCAGTATTTT
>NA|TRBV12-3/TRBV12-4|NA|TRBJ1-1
CASTLWGGTEAFF
TGTGCCAGCACTCTATGGGGGGGCACTGAAGCTTTCTTT
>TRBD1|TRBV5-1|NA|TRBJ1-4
CASSLAGQGANEKLFF
TGCGCCAGCAGCTTGGCCGGACAGGGTGCTAATGAAAAACTGTTTTTT
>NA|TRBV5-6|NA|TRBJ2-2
CASSLMLSGANTGELFF
TGTGCCAGCAGCTTAATGTTGTCGGGGGCGAACACCGGGGAGCTGTTTTTT
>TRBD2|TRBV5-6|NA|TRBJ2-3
CASSFGSGKTDTQYF
TGTGCCAGCAGCTTCGGAAGCGGGAAAACAGATACGCAGTATTTT
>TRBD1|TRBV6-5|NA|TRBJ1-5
CASDDRGVNQPQHF
TGTGCCAGCGATGACAGGGGTGTCAATCAGCCCCAGCATTTT
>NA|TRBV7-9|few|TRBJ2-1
CASTQTREQFF
TGTGCCAGCACACAGACACGTGAGCAGTTCTTC
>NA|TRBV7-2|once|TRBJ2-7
CASGGSSYEQYF
TGTGCCTCAGGTGGGAGCTCCTACGAGCAGTACTTC
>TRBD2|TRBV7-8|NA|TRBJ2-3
CASTIEGTIVGTQYF
TGTGCCAGCACTATAGAGGGGACTATAGTCGGTACGCAGTATTTT
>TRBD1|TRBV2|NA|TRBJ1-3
CASSVSAQGVLDTIYF
TGTGCCAGCAGTGTTTCAGCACAGGGGGTTTTAGACACCATATATTTT
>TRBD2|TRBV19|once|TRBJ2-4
CASSIPGTSGRRAKNIQYF
TGTGCCAGTAGTATCCCCGGGACTAGCGGGAGGAGAGCCAAAAACATTCAGTACTTC
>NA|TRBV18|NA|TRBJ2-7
CASSLGGQLYEQYF
TGTGCCAGCTCACTAGGCGGACAACTGTACGAGCAGTACTTC
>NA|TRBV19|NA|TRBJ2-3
CASAQQLGDTQYF
TGTGCCTCGGCACAGCAACTGGGAGATACGCAGTATTTT